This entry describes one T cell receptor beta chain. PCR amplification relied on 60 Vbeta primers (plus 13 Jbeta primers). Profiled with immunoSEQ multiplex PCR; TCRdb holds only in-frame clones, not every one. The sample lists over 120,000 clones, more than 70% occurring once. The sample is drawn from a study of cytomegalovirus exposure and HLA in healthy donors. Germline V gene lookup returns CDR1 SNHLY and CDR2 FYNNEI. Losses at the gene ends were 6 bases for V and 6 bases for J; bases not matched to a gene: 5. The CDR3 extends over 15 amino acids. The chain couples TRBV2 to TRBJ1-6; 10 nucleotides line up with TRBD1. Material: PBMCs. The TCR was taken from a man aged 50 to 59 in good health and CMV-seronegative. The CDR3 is CASRGTGERNSPLHF. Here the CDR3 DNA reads TGTGCCAGCAGGGGGACAGGGGAACGTAATTCACCCCTCCACTTT.